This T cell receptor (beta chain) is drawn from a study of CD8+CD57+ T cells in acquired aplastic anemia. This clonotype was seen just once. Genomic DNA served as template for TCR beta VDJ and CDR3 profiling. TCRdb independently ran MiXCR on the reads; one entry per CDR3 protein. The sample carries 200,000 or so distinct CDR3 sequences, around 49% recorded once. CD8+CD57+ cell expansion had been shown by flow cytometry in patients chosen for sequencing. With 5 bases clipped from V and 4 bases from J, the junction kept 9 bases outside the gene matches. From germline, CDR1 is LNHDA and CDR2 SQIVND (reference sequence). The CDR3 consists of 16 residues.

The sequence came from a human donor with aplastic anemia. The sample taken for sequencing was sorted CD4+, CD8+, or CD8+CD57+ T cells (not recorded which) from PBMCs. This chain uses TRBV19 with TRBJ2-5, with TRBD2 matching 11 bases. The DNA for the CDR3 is TGTGCCAGTAGTGACGGTAGCGGGAGGGGCCCAGAGACCCAGTACTTC. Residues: CASSDGSGRGPETQYF.